What follows describes a single T cell receptor (beta chain). J lost 8 bases, V lost 3 bases, and 2 bases had no gene match. CDR3 length: 12 amino acids. Germline V lookup: CDR1 KGHSH, CDR2 LQKENI. Authors' data handling: Amplifying reference gene primers gave estimates of nucleated cell counts. Data came from immunoSEQ multiplex PCR; TCRdb stores just in-frame clones and leaves some out. The V and J calls and the clone size are those of that table, but D and trimming were determined from the DNA. This sample yields about 76,000 clones, of which about four fifths are seen a single time; about a sixth belongs to the top ten. The data originate from a study of blood T cell repertoires in COVID-19. Study as a whole: Donors in the United States, Italy and Spain gave samples during acute or convalescent COVID-19.

Sequencing was carried out using peripheral blood. J is TRBJ1-2 and V is TRBV18; 8 bases agree with TRBD1. The TCR was taken from a human donor in a cohort sampled during active COVID-19. CDR3 sequence: CASSPDREGYTF. The CDR3 DNA follows: TGTGCCAGCTCACCGGACAGGGAGGGCTACACCTTC.